This T cell receptor (beta chain) is from a study of T cell changes during pregnancy in multiple sclerosis. Assay used: immunoSEQ multiplex PCR; TCRdb lists only in-frame clones, some missing. The table records 80,000 to 130,000 clones, approximately 94% of them present only once. Germline V gene data show CDR1 as MGHRA and CDR2 as YSYEKL. The CDR3 is 16 residues long. Trimming removed 6 bases at V and 0 bases at J, with 14 bases between. Sequencing used peripheral blood, obtained before pregnancy. This receptor was taken from a female donor with multiple sclerosis, enrolled in a pregnancy study. The chain is built from TRBV4-1 and TRBJ2-2; weak D call: TRBD1 (5 bases). Here the CDR3 reads CASSLLMTANTGELFF. The CDR3 region has the DNA TGCGCCAGCAGTCTTCTTATGACAGCGAACACCGGGGAGCTGTTTTTT.